Listed below are T cell receptor beta chains from one sample, sequenced in a study of OX40 agonist ivuxolimab in advanced cancers. This table comes from immunoSEQ multiplex PCR, and its TCRdb copy is limited to in-frame clones, with some not included. The profile covers tens of thousands of clones, with 75% to 80% appearing a single time and 2% to 2.5% taken by the ten largest. Sequencing was performed on CD4+ or CD8+ T cells sorted from blood, taken in a trial of the OX40 agonist ivuxolimab. The origin of the receptors is an adult with an advanced solid tumor such as melanoma, head and neck, liver or kidney cancer. Both conserved end residues are part of each CDR3. The D gene is left open where the match is weak. Clone size is stated in some rows and not others, as once, few, many or a class when expanded.

-,-,TRBJ2-7,TRBV18,TGTGCCAGCTCACCGAGACTAGAGACTGGCGAGCAGTACTTC,CASSPRLETGEQYF
-,-,TRBJ1-3,TRBV4-1,TGCGCCAGCAGCCTCCCAGGGGTTGGAAACACCATATATTTT,CASSLPGVGNTIYF
-,-,TRBJ2-5,TRBV5-5,TGTGCCAGCAGCTTGGAACCAGGGTCTGGGGAGACCCAGTACTTC,CASSLEPGSGETQYF
-,TRBD1,TRBJ1-6,TRBV27,TGTGCCAGCAGTCTCCAAAGGACAGGCCTTCCAGGACCCCTCCACTTT,CASSLQRTGLPGPLHF
-,-,TRBJ2-7,TRBV6-5,TGTGCCAGCAGTGACGGCTACGAGCAGTACTTC,CASSDGYEQYF
-,-,TRBJ2-2,TRBV25-1,TGTGCCAGCAGGCAGGGGTCGCACACCGGGGAGCTGTTTTTT,CASRQGSHTGELFF
-,-,TRBJ2-7,TRBV14,TGTGCCAGCAGCCAAGAGGCAGGGCCCTCCTACGAGCAGTACTTC,CASSQEAGPSYEQYF
once,-,TRBJ2-2,TRBV7-2,TGTGCCAGCAGCTTAAAAGGGACCAACACCGGGGAGCTGTTTTTT,CASSLKGTNTGELFF
-,-,TRBJ2-2,TRBV5-1,TGCGCCAGCAGCTTGGTTTCAGGGGTTGGCACCGGGGAGCTGTTTTTT,CASSLVSGVGTGELFF
-,-,TRBJ1-3,TRBV6-6,TGTGCCAGCAGCACAGGGTTGAGAAACACCATATATTTT,CASSTGLRNTIYF
-,TRBD2,TRBJ2-3,TRBV19,TGTGCCAGTAGTATTAGCGGGGGGACCACAGATACGCAGTATTTT,CASSISGGTTDTQYF
-,-,TRBJ1-2,TRBV5-4,TGTGCCAGCAGCTCACAACTTCGGGGGGCTGGGGGCTACACCTTC,CASSSQLRGAGGYTF
-,-,TRBJ1-4,TRBV19,TGTGCCAGTAGCCCGGTAAGGGGGTCTTTAAATGAAAAACTGTTTTTT,CASSPVRGSLNEKLFF
-,-,TRBJ1-3,TRBV19,TGTGCCAGTAGAAGGACGGGCTCTGGAAACACCATATATTTT,CASRRTGSGNTIYF
few,TRBD2,TRBJ2-5,TRBV18,TGTGCCAGCTCACCGGGAGTAGCGGGAGGCGGAGTGACCCAGTACTTC,CASSPGVAGGGVTQYF
once,-,TRBJ2-5,TRBV18,TGTGCCAGCTCACCAACGGCAGGGGAGACCCAGTACTTC,CASSPTAGETQYF
-,-,TRBJ2-5,TRBV2,TGTGCCAGCAGCCCAGAAGAGACCCAGTACTTC,CASSPEETQYF
-,TRBD1,TRBJ1-6,TRBV14,TGTGCCAGCAGCCCACCGGGACAGTATAATTCACCCCTCCACTTT,CASSPPGQYNSPLHF
once,-,TRBJ1-2,TRBV7-2,TGTGCCAGCAGCTTAGAGGCAGGGGTGCCCTATGGCTACACCTTC,CASSLEAGVPYGYTF
-,-,TRBJ2-3,TRBV19,TGTGCCAGTAGTACCCAGGGACACTCCTTAACAGATACGCAGTATTTT,CASSTQGHSLTDTQYF
-,-,TRBJ1-2,TRBV21-1,TGTGCCAGCACTACCGGGAGGGGGAGGGCCTTGGCATATGGCTACACCTTC,CASTTGRGRALAYGYTF
-,TRBD1,TRBJ1-2,TRBV4-1,TGCGCCAGCAGCCAAGATCCCGACAGGGAGGGCTATGGCTACACCTTC,CASSQDPDREGYGYTF
few,-,TRBJ2-6,TRBV4-1,TGCGCCAGCAGCCAAGTATCAACAGTTGGGCACTCTGGGGCCAACGTCCTGACTTTC,CASSQVSTVGHSGANVLTF
-,TRBD2,TRBJ2-5,TRBV19,TGTGCCAGTAGTGTAACTAGCGGGAGTGAGACCCAGTACTTC,CASSVTSGSETQYF
few,-,TRBJ2-7,TRBV21-1,TGTGCCAGCAGCGGTCGGGACAGTAGTTTCTACGAGCAGTACTTC,CASSGRDSSFYEQYF
few,TRBD1,TRBJ2-5,TRBV6-5,TGTGCCAGCAGTTACTCGGGGACAGGGGAGACCCAGTACTTC,CASSYSGTGETQYF
-,TRBD2,TRBJ2-5,TRBV7-2,TGTGCCAGCAGCTTAGTGGGGGGGAGAGAGACCCAGTACTTC,CASSLVGGRETQYF
once,-,TRBJ2-3,TRBV30,TGTGCCTGGGCTAGTGGAAACTCACGCACAGATACGCAGTATTTT,CAWASGNSRTDTQYF
-,TRBD1,TRBJ1-3,TRBV7-9,TGTGCCAGCAGCTTTCCGGGACAGACCTCTGGAAACACCATATATTTT,CASSFPGQTSGNTIYF
once,-,TRBJ1-5,TRBV6-5,TGTGCCAGCAGTTACAGGGGCAATCAGCCCCAGCATTTT,CASSYRGNQPQHF
-,TRBD1,TRBJ2-7,TRBV18,TGTGCCAGCTCACCACGCGGGACAGGCTACGAGCAGTACTTC,CASSPRGTGYEQYF
-,-,TRBJ2-3,TRBV2,TGTGCCAGTACAAGCCTAGGTTCGGGAGATACGCAGTATTTT,CASTSLGSGDTQYF
-,-,TRBJ1-4,TRBV19,TGTGCCAGTAGTGTAGGGACAAGGGTTGGCGAAAAACTGTTTTTT,CASSVGTRVGEKLFF
-,TRBD2,TRBJ2-5,TRBV2,TGTGCCAGCAGTGCAATACTAGCGGGGGAGGAGACCCAGTACTTC,CASSAILAGEETQYF
once,-,TRBJ2-7,TRBV19,TGTGCCAGTAGTACCCGCCCCCGGACGATGCAGTACTTC,CASSTRPRTMQYF
once,TRBD2,TRBJ2-5,TRBV19,TGTGCCAGTAGTCGGACTAGCGGGAGTCTCCAAGAGACCCAGTACTTC,CASSRTSGSLQETQYF
few,-,TRBJ1-2,TRBV7-9,TGTGCCAGCAGCTTAGCCCTCTCTCGGGCAGGCTATGGCTACACCTTC,CASSLALSRAGYGYTF
-,-,TRBJ2-3,TRBV6-6,TGTGCCAGCAGTTACTCGGGTCATTCGCAGTATTTT,CASSYSGHSQYF
-,-,TRBJ2-1,TRBV11-3,TGTGCCAGCAGCTTAGAACGGATCTACAATGAGCAGTTCTTC,CASSLERIYNEQFF
-,-,TRBJ2-1,TRBV11-3,TGTGCCAGCAGCTTAGGTCTACCCTGGGCCGGGACACCCAACAATGAGCAGTTCTTC,CASSLGLPWAGTPNNEQFF
-,TRBD1,TRBJ2-1,TRBV5-1,TGCGCCAGCAGCGGAACAGGGGGCTCCTACAATGAGCAGTTCTTC,CASSGTGGSYNEQFF
-,-,TRBJ1-4,TRBV30,TGTGCCGGATATGCAAGGGGGGAAAAACTGTTTTTT,CAGYARGEKLFF
-,-,TRBJ2-5,TRBV5-1,TGCGCCAGCAGCTTGCGCGCGGGGGCGGGTCAAGAGACCCAGTACTTC,CASSLRAGAGQETQYF
-,-,TRBJ1-6,TRBV6-5,TGTGCCAGCAGTTACTCGGGGTACGGGGGGGACTCACCCCTCCACTTT,CASSYSGYGGDSPLHF
-,TRBD1,TRBJ1-1,TRBV13,TGTGCCAGCAGCCTAAACAGGGGCGGTGTGAACACTGAAGCTTTCTTT,CASSLNRGGVNTEAFF
-,-,TRBJ1-2,TRBV14,TGTGCCAGCAGCCTCCGGACAAGCTATGGCTACACCTTC,CASSLRTSYGYTF
-,-,TRBJ1-3,TRBV28,TGTGCCAGCAGTTTGACTTACGGAAACACCATATATTTT,CASSLTYGNTIYF
-,TRBD2,TRBJ2-5,TRBV5-6,TGTGCCAGCAGCAGGGCGGGACTAGCGGGAGAGGAGACCCAGTACTTC,CASSRAGLAGEETQYF
-,-,TRBJ1-1,TRBV6-4,TGTGCCAGCAGTGAAGATGGGGCTGGGAACACTGAAGCTTTCTTT,CASSEDGAGNTEAFF
-,-,TRBJ2-5,TRBV28,TGTGCCAGCAGTCCCGAGGACAGCCAAGAGACCCAGTACTTC,CASSPEDSQETQYF
once,TRBD1,TRBJ1-2,TRBV6-6,TGTGCCAGCAGCCCATATCCCGACAGGGACTATGGCTACACCTTC,CASSPYPDRDYGYTF